Included here is one TCR beta chain sequence, with context. The CDR3 consists of 13 residues. This sample was taken from a study of blood T cell repertoires in COVID-19. Assay used: immunoSEQ multiplex PCR; TCRdb lists only in-frame clones, some missing. The sample shows about 210,000 clones, about 90% of them seen only once. The chain recombines TRBV21-1 with TRBJ1-4; the table's TRBD1 call for D was not verified on the DNA. TRBV21-1 is flagged as a pseudogene. This sequence originates from a young man with active or convalescent COVID-19. Sample: peripheral blood. Here the CDR3 DNA reads TGTGCCAGCAACTCACAGGTGAATGAAAAACTGTTTTTT. It yields the protein CASNSQVNEKLFF.